This entry features one TCR beta chain sequence. PCR employed 60 Vbeta and 13 Jbeta primers. Sequenced by immunoSEQ multiplex PCR; TCRdb stores in-frame clones only, minus some. The repertoire holds about 140,000 clones, approximately 80% seen once, with approximately 2% in the top ten. This sample stems from a study of cytomegalovirus exposure and HLA in healthy donors. Healthy bone marrow donors made up the cohort. The CDR3 spans 11 residues. With V trimmed by 8 bases and J by 7 bases, 7 bases remained unmatched. Germline V gene lookup returns CDR1 DFQATT and CDR2 SNEGSKA (reference sequence). Sequencing was performed on PBMCs. This TCR was recovered from a man aged 40-49 years in good health and CMV-seronegative. The chain is built from TRBV20-1 and TRBJ2-7; 8 bases are shared with TRBD1. The DNA for the CDR3 is TGCAGTACAGGGGGAACGGGGGAGCAGTACTTC. Protein product: CSTGGTGEQYF.